A single sample gave rise to the 11 T cell receptor beta chains below, sequenced in a study of regulatory and conventional T cells in RAG deficiency. Using immunoSEQ multiplex PCR, the repertoire was profiled, and TCRdb retains in-frame clones only, with some absent. Of some 28,000 clones listed, 75% to 95% were seen once; the top ten hold approximately 0.8%. The sorted regulatory T cells were CD4+, CD25-high and CD127-low, with genomic DNA sequenced. The sample also formed part of further work on regulatory T cells. That work adds: The primer mix had 52 TRBV and 13 TRBJ primers.

The material sequenced was Tregs sorted from blood. The receptor source for this set is a human donor in good health.

The V gene is TRBV2, the J gene TRBJ2-2; D gene ambiguous. This CDR3 region has 14 residues. V gave up 5 bases and J gave up 1 base, with 8 bases separating them. From germline, CDR1 is SNHLY and CDR2 FYNNEI. The chain's CDR3 is CASSSDQNTGELFF. Here the CDR3 DNA reads TGTGCCAGCAGTTCGGACCAGAACACCGGGGAGCTGTTTTTT.

The V and J genes are TRBV4-2 and TRBJ2-2; 11 bases fit TRBD2. With V trimmed by 4 bases and J by 4 bases, 8 bases remained unmatched. The CDR3 runs to 17 residues. The germline gives CDR1 LGHNA, CDR2 YNFKEQ. Written as DNA, the CDR3 is TGTGCCAGCAGCCCCATAGCGGGGGGGGCGGGCACCGGGGAGCTGTTTTTT. This gives the protein CASSPIAGGAGTGELFF.

The chain has TRBV7-6 and TRBJ1-2; 10 bases agree with TRBD1. Germline trimming cut 5 bases from V and 5 bases from J; bases unmatched to any gene: 11. This CDR3 region has 16 residues. The V gene's germline CDR1 is SGHVS and CDR2 FNYEAQ. The CDR3 DNA reads as TGTGCCAGCAGCCGAAGACAGGGGGCAGGGGCGTATGGCTACACCTTC. Its translation is CASSRRQGAGAYGYTF.

V and J are TRBV5-5 and TRBJ1-3, with TRBD1 matching over 10 bases. Germline-derived CDR1 and CDR2 are SGHKS and YYEKEE (reference sequence). The CDR3 covers 14 residues. V lost 4 bases, J lost 4 bases, and 2 bases stayed unmatched. The CDR3 protein is CASSPTGGGNTIYF. In DNA, the CDR3 is TGTGCCAGCAGCCCGACAGGGGGCGGAAACACCATATATTTT.

The J gene is TRBJ1-6, the V gene TRBV6-5; 7 bases are a match to TRBD1. With 0 bases clipped from V and 7 bases from J, the junction kept 3 bases outside the gene matches. Germline CDR1 is MNHEY and CDR2 is SVGAGI. This CDR3 comprises 15 residues. In DNA form, the CDR3 reads TGTGCCAGCAGTTACTCCGGGACAGTGAATTCACCCCTCCACTTT. Amino acid sequence: CASSYSGTVNSPLHF.

This chain connects TRBV6-1 to TRBJ1-2; tentatively, D is TRBD1 (5 bases). The germline gives CDR1 MNHNS, CDR2 SASEGT. The CDR3 has 14 residues. V shed 6 bases and J shed 0 bases, with 11 bases lying between them. In DNA, the CDR3 is TGTGCCAGCAGGGGGGACGGGTCTAACTATGGCTACACCTTC. This gives the protein CASRGDGSNYGYTF.

The chain recombines TRBV7-8 with TRBJ2-1; the D is unclear. This CDR3 has 13 residues. CDR1 SGHVS and CDR2 FQNEAQ come from the germline V gene. The V and J ends lost 4 bases and 0 bases respectively, with 4 bases between them. CDR3 amino acids: CASSSPSYNEQFF. CDR3 coding DNA: TGTGCCAGCAGCTCACCCTCCTACAATGAGCAGTTCTTC. Full variable domain (rest looked up from reference TRBV7-8 and TRBJ2-1): GAGVSQSPRYKVAKRGQDVALRCDPISGHVSLFWYQQALGQGPEFLTYFQNEAQLDKSGLPSDRFFAERPEGSVSTLKIQRTQQEDSAVYLCASSSPSYNEQFFGPGTRLTVL.

The rearrangement uses TRBV19 and TRBJ1-1; TRBD1 might be the D (6 bases). This CDR3 has 13 residues. CDR1 is LNHDA and CDR2 is SQIVND in the germline V gene (reference sequence). Trimming pared 10 bases from V and 7 bases from J, leaving 19 bases between. The CDR3 DNA reads TGTGCCACCGTTCCCCTGGACAGTAGTGAAGCTTTCTTT. Translating gives CATVPLDSSEAFF.

The chain recombines TRBV9 with TRBJ1-1; 8 positions match TRBD1. Germline loops: CDR1 SGDLS, CDR2 YYNGEE. This CDR3 region has 17 residues. The V segment lost 5 bases and the J segment 1 base; nucleotides outside the gene matches: 13. CDR3 nucleotide sequence: TGTGCCAGCAGTCGAGGACAGGGTCAAGGGTGGAACACTGAAGCTTTCTTT. This encodes CASSRGQGQGWNTEAFF. Together with reference TRBV9 and TRBJ1-1, the CDR3 gives the full variable domain: DSGVTQTPKHLITATGQRVTLRCSPRSGDLSVYWYQQSLDQGLQFLIQYYNGEERAKGNILERFSAQQFPDLHSELNLSSLELGDSALYFCASSRGQGQGWNTEAFFGQGTRLTVV.

The chain has TRBV4-1 and TRBJ1-6; D remains ambiguous. CDR3 length: 11 residues. V lost 1 base, J lost 16 bases, and 8 bases lay in between. Germline values: CDR1 MGHRA, CDR2 YSYEKL. CDR3 sequence reads: CASSQGHGLHF. Written as DNA, the CDR3 is TGCGCCAGCAGCCAAGGTCACGGGCTCCACTTT.

V is TRBV5-1 and J is TRBJ2-3; D remains unclear. V lost 7 bases to trimming and J lost 0 bases, with 6 bases between them. The CDR3 contains 12 residues. CDR1 SGHRS and CDR2 YFSETQ come from the germline V gene. The CDR3, as DNA: TGCGCCAGCGGAACCAGCACAGATACGCAGTATTTT. It specifies CASGTSTDTQYF.